The present T cell receptor beta chain was sequenced within a study of Ad26.COV2.S vaccination and SARS-CoV-2 variants. Sequencing used immunoSEQ multiplex PCR; TCRdb keeps in-frame clones, though not all of them. The data contain 450,000 to 550,000 clones, roughly 89% of them seen just once; the ten biggest clones take up 2% to 3%. The sample's treatment: around 19 received Ad26.COV2.S at low or high dose, single or two shots; 5 received placebo; per-sample allocation not given. Specimens were obtained on day 63 following the first vaccine or placebo injection. This vaccine is an Ad26 vector that expresses the Wuhan-strain SARS-CoV-2 spike. The clonotype was recovered from a person aged 18-60 years who received the Ad26.COV2.S COVID-19 vaccine or a placebo. The sample in question was peripheral blood, obtained in a trial of Ad26.COV2.S vaccine versus placebo.

The CDR3 nucleotides are TGTGCCAGCAGTTTACTCGCCCACATAGCGGGGGACCCTTACGAGCAGTACTTC. Protein sequence: CASSLLAHIAGDPYEQYF. The V and J genes are TRBV27 and TRBJ2-7, with TRBD2 matching over 9 bases. CDR1 MNHEY and CDR2 SMNVEV come from the germline V gene (reference sequence). The CDR3 is made up of 18 amino acids. V gave up 2 bases and J gave up 4 bases; unmatched junction bases: 15.